This entry lists 21 T cell receptor beta chains sequenced from one sample in a study of cytomegalovirus exposure and HLA in healthy donors. The study ran its PCR with 60 Vbeta and 13 Jbeta primers. Only in-frame clones appear in the TCRdb table, and some are missing; sequencing was by immunoSEQ multiplex PCR. Of about 150,000 clones listed, roughly 75% are singletons. The sequencing sample was made of PBMCs. The source of these receptors is a man aged 18-30 years in good health and CMV-seronegative.

A note on this clone: Other DNA sequences of this sample code for an identical CDR3. This chain joins TRBV10-3 and TRBJ1-2; D not certain. V was pared by 3 bases and J by 5 bases, with 10 bases between. The CDR3 length is 13 residues. Germline V gene data show CDR1 as ENHRY and CDR2 as SYGVKD. The CDR3 region is CAISDGDTYGYTF. The CDR3 DNA reads TGTGCCATCAGTGACGGTGATACGTATGGCTACACCTTC.

This clone appeared a single time. The chain combines TRBV19 with TRBJ2-5; no firm D call. V lost 0 bases and J 2 bases, leaving 10 bases between the germline ends. The germline V gene has CDR1 LNHDA and CDR2 SQIVND (reference sequence). The CDR3 is 15 residues long. The CDR3 DNA reads as TGTGCCAGTAGTATAGAAGCCCGCTATCAAGAGACCCAGTACTTC. The encoded protein is CASSIEARYQETQYF.

The CDR3 region is CAWRGGPGELFF. In DNA form, the CDR3 reads TGTGCCTGGAGAGGCGGGCCCGGGGAGCTGTTTTTT. This rearrangement joins TRBV30 to TRBJ2-2; D possibly corresponds to TRBD2 (5 bases). Trimming left V 3 bases short and J 6 bases short, with 8 bases between. CDR3 length: 12 amino acids. Germline V gene data show CDR1 as GTSNPN and CDR2 as SVGIG (reference sequence).

The chain links TRBV5-1 to TRBJ2-1, with D possibly TRBD2 on 5 matching bases. Trimming left V 9 bases short and J 5 bases short, with 21 bases between. The CDR3 is made up of 15 amino acids. Germline V gene lookup returns CDR1 SGHRS and CDR2 YFSETQ. The CDR3 nucleotides are TGCGCCACTACTAAGAGCGGTGCTACAGACAATGAGCAGTTCTTC. It yields the protein CATTKSGATDNEQFF.

Written as DNA, the CDR3 is TGTGCCAGCAGTTACAAGGCAGGTGAGCAGTTCTTC. It specifies CASSYKAGEQFF. The chain uses TRBV6-5 and TRBJ2-1, with unresolved D. The CDR3 runs 12 residues. Germline CDR1 and CDR2: MNHEY and SVGAGI. Trimming shortened V by 2 bases and J by 9 bases, and 8 bases separated the two germline ends.

V and J are TRBV6-5 and TRBJ1-2, with D tentatively TRBD1 (5 bases). Germline CDR1 and CDR2: MNHEY and SVGAGI. V lost 4 bases and J 6 bases, leaving 9 bases between the germline ends. The CDR3 sequence is 12 residues long. CDR3: CASSSTGNGYTF. The CDR3 nucleotides are TGTGCCAGCAGTTCCACAGGCAATGGCTACACCTTC.

The chain is built from TRBV9 and TRBJ1-1, with a tentative D call TRBD1 (5 bases). Looked up from germline, CDR1 is SGDLS and CDR2 is YYNGEE. V lost 3 bases and J 3 bases, leaving 18 bases between the germline ends. The CDR3 sequence is 16 residues long. The CDR3 reads CASSADAGTGDTEAFF. CDR3 in DNA: TGTGCCAGCAGCGCTGACGCCGGGACGGGGGACACTGAAGCTTTCTTT.

On this clone itself: The junction shows a germline mismatch at one end, possibly a read error. The chain links TRBV7-9 to TRBJ2-5; D remains unclear. This CDR3 region has 15 residues. The germline CDR1 and CDR2 sequences are SEHNR and FQNEAQ (reference sequence). CDR3 protein: CSSSLVSGDQETQYF. For the CDR3, the DNA is TGTTCCAGCAGCTTAGTCTCCGGAGACCAAGAGACCCAGTACTTC.

The chain combines TRBV4-1 with TRBJ2-5, with 7 bases that match TRBD2. Matching the DNA end better, TRBJ2-7 makes the J call doubtful. From germline, CDR1 is MGHRA and CDR2 YSYEKL. CDR3 length equals 17 residues. CDR3 in DNA: TGCGCCAGCAGCCCCTGGGATAGCGGGTATAGCTCCTACGAGCAGTACTTC. It codes for CASSPWDSGYSSYEQYF.

In nucleotides, the CDR3 is TGCGCCAGCAGCTTGGAAATGGGCCCGAGTTCACCCCTCCACTTT. This encodes CASSLEMGPSSPLHF. The chain employs TRBV5-1 and TRBJ1-6; D gene uncertain. The CDR3 sequence is 15 residues long. CDR1 is SGHRS and CDR2 is YFSETQ in the germline V gene. Trimming took 0 bases from V and 9 from J, leaving 13 bases between them. Filled out from reference TRBV5-1 and TRBJ1-6, the complete variable domain reads KAGVTQTPRYLIKTRGQQVTLSCSPISGHRSVSWYQQTPGQGLQFLFEYFSETQRNKGNFPGRFSGRQFSNSRSEMNVSTLELGDSALYLCASSLEMGPSSPLHFGNGTRLTVT.

This chain connects TRBV11-3 to TRBJ2-5; a possible D gene is TRBD1 (6 bases). Trimming took 1 base from V and 0 from J, leaving 9 bases between them. The CDR3 is 15 amino acids. Per germline, CDR1 SGHNT and CDR2 YENEEA. This CDR3 reads CASSLGYRDQETQYF. DNA for the CDR3: TGTGCCAGCAGCTTAGGTTACAGGGACCAAGAGACCCAGTACTTC. Using reference TRBV11-3 and TRBJ2-5 for the parts outside the CDR3, the full variable domain is EAGVVQSPRYKIIEKKQPVAFWCNPISGHNTLYWYLQNLGQGPELLIRYENEEAVDDSQLPKDRFSAERLKGVDSTLKIQPAELGDSAVYLCASSLGYRDQETQYFGPGTRLLVL.

The chain recombines TRBV7-2 with TRBJ2-1; 7 bases align to TRBD2. V gave up 0 bases and J gave up 2 bases; unmatched junction bases: 7. From germline, CDR1 is SGHTA and CDR2 FQGNSA. The CDR3 is made up of 17 amino acids. The CDR3 reads CASSLATSVGAYNEQFF. CDR3 DNA sequence: TGTGCCAGCAGCTTAGCAACTAGCGTTGGGGCCTACAATGAGCAGTTCTTC.

The gene calls are TRBV7-6 and TRBJ2-3; 7 bases map to TRBD2. Germline assignment: CDR1 SGHVS and CDR2 FNYEAQ. This CDR3 region has 16 residues. After removal of 5 bases from V and 2 bases from J, the junction contained 10 bases not matched to a gene. The CDR3 protein is CASSHPKRGDTDTQYF. The CDR3 DNA reads as TGTGCCAGCAGCCATCCCAAGCGGGGTGACACAGATACGCAGTATTTT.

The chain links TRBV27 to TRBJ2-3; 9 bases match TRBD2. There are 16 residues in the CDR3. The V gene end was trimmed by 5 bases and the J gene end by 0 bases; junction bases not matched to a gene: 6. Germline loops: CDR1 MNHEY, CDR2 SMNVEV (reference sequence). CDR3 sequence (DNA): TGTGCCAGCAGTATTTCTAGCGGGGATAGCACAGATACGCAGTATTTT. Its translation is CASSISSGDSTDTQYF.

V gene TRBV7-2 combines with J gene TRBJ2-1; a weak D match, TRBD2 (5 bases). CDR3 length equals 16 residues. Germline V gene sequence: CDR1 SGHTA, CDR2 FQGNSA. Trimming stripped 0 bases from V and 0 bases from J, with 9 bases between. The chain's CDR3 is CASSLARVSSYNEQFF. DNA for the CDR3: TGTGCCAGCAGCTTAGCGAGGGTAAGCTCCTACAATGAGCAGTTCTTC.

CDR3 nucleotides: TGTGCCAGCAGTTTGGGGGGTGGCGAGGAGCTGTTTTTT. Its translation: CASSLGGGEELFF. The V call is TRBV27, the J call TRBJ2-2; D is possibly TRBD2 (6 bases). Germline CDR1 is MNHEY and CDR2 is SMNVEV (reference sequence). Trimming cost V 3 bases and J 10 bases, with 12 bases left between them. This CDR3 region has 13 residues.

The chain carries TRBV9 and TRBJ2-3; D remains ambiguous. The CDR3 spans 12 residues. Germline V gene data show CDR1 as SGDLS and CDR2 as YYNGEE. Trimming pared 0 bases from V and 4 bases from J, leaving 3 bases between. The CDR3 DNA reads TGTGCCAGCAGCGTAGCGGCAGATACGCAGTATTTT. Translated: CASSVAADTQYF. The full variable domain, its missing parts supplied by reference TRBV9 and TRBJ2-3, is DSGVTQTPKHLITATGQRVTLRCSPRSGDLSVYWYQQSLDQGLQFLIQYYNGEERAKGNILERFSAQQFPDLHSELNLSSLELGDSALYFCASSVAADTQYFGPGTRLTVL.

The gene calls are TRBV27 and TRBJ2-7, with a weak D call TRBD2 (5 bases). The CDR3 covers 14 residues. The germline CDR1 and CDR2 sequences are MNHEY and SMNVEV (reference sequence). Between the trimmed V and J ends, which lost 6 bases and 2 bases, there was a span of 14 bases. This CDR3 is CASRDSSIAYEQYF. The DNA of the CDR3 is TGTGCCAGCAGGGACTCCTCAATCGCCTACGAGCAGTACTTC.

V and J are TRBV9 and TRBJ2-2; D might be TRBD2 (7 bases). The germline V gene encodes CDR1 SGDLS and CDR2 YYNGEE. Trimming left V 1 base short and J 4 bases short, with 17 bases between. This CDR3 region has 17 residues. This chain's CDR3 is CASSVQWGGGVTGELFF. CDR3 in DNA: TGTGCCAGCAGCGTACAGTGGGGGGGCGGGGTCACCGGGGAGCTGTTTTTT.

This chain connects TRBV30 to TRBJ1-2, with TRBD1 matching over 7 bases. From germline, CDR1 is GTSNPN and CDR2 SVGIG (reference sequence). The CDR3 spans 12 residues. The junction had 1 base not matched to a gene; V was cut back by 5 bases and J by 1 base. CDR3 sequence: CAWGDSNYGYTF. The DNA for the CDR3 is TGTGCCTGGGGGGACAGTAACTATGGCTACACCTTC.

This clone was seen a few times. The chain couples TRBV12-5 to TRBJ2-7, with 7 nucleotides matching TRBD2. The V gene end was trimmed by 6 bases and the J gene end by 2 bases; junction bases not matched to a gene: 4. Germline CDR1 and CDR2: LGHNT and FRNRAP. This CDR3 region has 13 residues. This chain's CDR3 is CASGPGTTYEQYF. The CDR3 bases are TGTGCTAGTGGCCCCGGGACTACCTACGAGCAGTACTTC.